The 32 T cell receptor beta chains below come from one sample, sequenced in a study of control samples from healthy donors and cancer patients. Only in-frame clones appear in the TCRdb table, and some are missing; sequencing was by immunoSEQ multiplex PCR. The data contain approximately 130,000 clones, roughly 90% of them singletons. Sequencing used blood. All receptors derive from a man over 45 in good health.

V is TRBV6-6 and J is TRBJ1-5; D unclear. This CDR3 is built from 14 residues. V lost 6 bases to trimming and J lost 3 bases, with 12 bases between them. The germline V gene has CDR1 MNHNY and CDR2 SVGAGI (reference sequence). In nucleotides, the CDR3 is TGTGCCAGCAGCTCCGGCCAATACAATCAGCCCCAGCATTTT. This sequence encodes CASSSGQYNQPQHF.

The V call is TRBV6-5, the J call TRBJ1-6; D gene ambiguous. V was trimmed by 6 bases and J by 8 bases, leaving 17 bases between them. The CDR3 is 15 amino acids. Germline V gives CDR1 MNHEY, CDR2 SVGAGI. For the CDR3, the DNA is TGTGCCAGCAGAGCAGGAGTAGTTCAGGATTCACCCCTCCACTTT. Residues: CASRAGVVQDSPLHF.

The rearrangement joins TRBV5-1 to TRBJ2-7; the D gene is possibly TRBD2 (5 bases). V was trimmed by 2 bases and J by 4 bases, leaving 13 bases between them. The CDR3 consists of 14 residues. Germline CDR1 and CDR2: SGHRS and YFSETQ. As DNA, the CDR3 is TGCGCCAGCAGCTTTTCAAGCGGACTTTACGAGCAGTACTTC. This encodes CASSFSSGLYEQYF.

The chain joins TRBV30 to TRBJ1-2, with 8 positions matching TRBD1. The length of the CDR3 is 14 residues. Unmatched junction bases numbered 9, after V lost 1 base and J lost 8 bases. The germline gives CDR1 GTSNPN, CDR2 SVGIG (reference sequence). The CDR3 loop reads CAWSAPWDRRGYTF. The CDR3 region has the DNA TGTGCCTGGAGTGCCCCTTGGGACAGGCGGGGCTACACCTTC.

This clone was seen many times. The V and J genes are TRBV9 and TRBJ2-2; weak D call: TRBD2 (5 bases). In germline, CDR1 is SGDLS, CDR2 YYNGEE. The CDR3 is made up of 13 amino acids. V shed 4 bases and J shed 4 bases, with 8 bases lying between them. The CDR3 region is CASSPGSTGELFF. In nucleotides, the CDR3 is TGTGCCAGCAGCCCGGGGAGCACCGGGGAGCTGTTTTTT.

J is TRBJ1-1 and V is TRBV21-1. TRBV21-1 is given as a pseudogene. This CDR3 comprises 18 residues. The CDR3 here is CASSKLRLAGGPNTEAFF. The CDR3 bases are TGTGCCAGCAGCAAATTGCGGCTGGCGGGAGGGCCGAACACTGAAGCTTTCTTT.

The V call is TRBV19, the J call TRBJ1-1, with D unresolved. V lost 11 bases and J lost 2, with 9 bases in between. This CDR3 region has 11 residues. The germline V gene has CDR1 LNHDA and CDR2 SQIVND (reference sequence). CDR3 DNA: TGTGCCGGGGTGGAAAACACTGAAGCTTTCTTT. Translation: CAGVENTEAFF. Filled out from reference TRBV19 and TRBJ1-1, the complete variable domain reads DGGITQSPKYLFRKEGQNVTLSCEQNLNHDAMYWYRQDPGQGLRLIYYSQIVNDFQKGDIAEGYSVSREKKESFPLTVTSAQKNPTAFYLCAGVENTEAFFGQGTRLTVV.

This chain joins TRBV5-1 and TRBJ1-2, with 8 bases aligning to TRBD1. V trimming: 3 bases; J trimming: 2 bases; junction bases outside the gene matches: 3. The CDR3 length is 14 residues. CDR1 is SGHRS, CDR2 YFSETQ, per germline. The CDR3 reads CASSSRQGNYGYTF. In DNA, the CDR3 is TGCGCCAGCAGCTCTAGACAGGGGAACTATGGCTACACCTTC.

In this sample, this clone turned up a few times. This rearrangement joins TRBV9 to TRBJ2-3; D not resolved. The CDR3 length is 12 residues. Germline lookup yields CDR1 SGDLS and CDR2 YYNGEE. The V gene lost 3 bases and the J gene lost 3 bases, with 5 bases spanning the gap. CDR3 amino acids: CASSAQTDTQYF. The CDR3 bases are TGTGCCAGCAGCGCCCAGACAGATACGCAGTATTTT.

The chain is built from TRBV6-5 and TRBJ2-1; TRBD1 might be the D (5 bases). The CDR3 is made up of 14 amino acids. The V and J ends lost 6 bases and 7 bases respectively, with 16 bases between them. Germline CDR1 reads MNHEY; CDR2 reads SVGAGI. Here the CDR3 DNA reads TGTGCCAGCAGGGGTTACAGGCTAGGGAATGAGCAGTTCTTC. Protein sequence: CASRGYRLGNEQFF.

The J gene is TRBJ1-2, the V gene TRBV5-1; no reliable D call. Germline CDR1 is SGHRS and CDR2 is YFSETQ. The CDR3 contains 15 residues. Trimming cost V 4 bases and J 4 bases, with 17 bases left between them. CDR3 sequence (DNA): TGCGCCAGCAGCCTGGACGGACCTTCGGGCTATGGCTACACCTTC. Translating it yields CASSLDGPSGYGYTF.

The chain couples TRBV9 to TRBJ1-2, with unresolved D. The V and J ends lost 0 bases and 7 bases respectively, with 10 bases between them. Germline loops: CDR1 SGDLS, CDR2 YYNGEE. This CDR3 spans 13 amino acids. The CDR3 sequence: CASSVGGFSGYTF. CDR3 DNA: TGTGCCAGCAGCGTAGGGGGTTTCAGTGGCTACACCTTC.

The CDR3 nucleotides read TGTGCCAGCAGCTTTAAAGGCGGGGGCTCCTACGAGCAGTACTTC. Its translation is CASSFKGGGSYEQYF. The V and J genes are TRBV7-2 and TRBJ2-7; 7 nucleotides agree with TRBD2. Unmatched junction bases numbered 5, after V lost 3 bases and J lost 0 bases. The V gene's germline CDR1 is SGHTA and CDR2 FQGNSA. The CDR3 is 15 residues long.

The genes are TRBV7-2 and TRBJ2-3; D is possibly TRBD1 or TRBD2 (6 bases each). The CDR3 consists of 14 residues. The germline gives CDR1 SGHTA, CDR2 FQGNSA. The V gene lost 2 bases and the J gene lost 3 bases, with 9 bases spanning the gap. CDR3 sequence reads: CASSLRGVTDTQYF. CDR3 bases: TGTGCCAGCAGCTTAAGGGGGGTTACAGATACGCAGTATTTT.

The V and J genes are TRBV2 and TRBJ1-2; the D gene is possibly TRBD1 (6 bases). The ends were cut back, 5 bases at V and 8 bases at J, with 12 bases in the middle. This CDR3 spans 12 amino acids. Germline V gene lookup returns CDR1 SNHLY and CDR2 FYNNEI. Here the CDR3 reads CASSYPGVGYTF. The CDR3 DNA sequence: TGTGCCAGCAGTTATCCAGGGGTGGGCTACACCTTC.

The chain has TRBV6-6 and TRBJ1-5; TRBD1 might be the D (6 bases). This CDR3 spans 15 amino acids. Trimming removed 0 bases from V and 4 bases from J, with 10 bases in between. Germline-derived CDR1 and CDR2 are MNHNY and SVGAGI (reference sequence). The CDR3 sequence: CASSYSAGANQPQHF. CDR3 DNA: TGTGCCAGCAGTTACTCGGCAGGGGCAAATCAGCCCCAGCATTTT.

This clone was recorded only once. The rearrangement joins TRBV5-1 to TRBJ2-1; D not certain. The germline CDR1 and CDR2 sequences are SGHRS and YFSETQ. V lost 1 base, J lost 0 bases, and 11 bases lay in between. CDR3 size: 16 residues. CDR3 sequence reads: CASSLTAPSSYNEQFF. The CDR3 nucleotides are TGCGCCAGCAGCTTGACAGCCCCCAGCTCCTACAATGAGCAGTTCTTC.

The sample holds one count of this clone. The J gene is TRBJ1-5, the V gene TRBV19, with D hard to call. Germline lookup yields CDR1 LNHDA and CDR2 SQIVND (reference sequence). V was cut by 8 bases and J by 0 bases, with 23 bases left in between. The CDR3 is made up of 18 amino acids. The CDR3 DNA is TGTGCCAGTTCGATTTGGGGTATGGGGTATCATAGCAATCAGCCCCAGCATTTT. Translated: CASSIWGMGYHSNQPQHF.

A note on this clone: At one end the junction does not follow the germline gene, possibly because of a read error. V is TRBV20-1 and J is TRBJ1-2, with TRBD1 identical over 9 bases. The CDR3 consists of 11 residues. Germline V gene sequence: CDR1 DFQATT, CDR2 SNEGSKA (reference sequence). CDR3 residues: CSASGTGFLFF. CDR3 nucleotide sequence: TGCAGTGCTTCCGGGACAGGGTTCCTCTTCTTC.

This chain uses TRBV11-2 with TRBJ1-2; no clear D gene. The CDR3 has 15 residues. The germline V and J ends were trimmed by 4 bases and 8 bases, with 20 bases remaining between them. CDR1 is SGHAT, CDR2 FQNNGV, per germline. CDR3 in amino acids: CASSSDEEIKRGYTF. The CDR3 nucleotides are TGTGCCAGCAGCTCCGACGAAGAGATAAAACGCGGCTACACCTTC.

The V gene is TRBV27, the J gene TRBJ1-1, with TRBD1 as a possible D gene (6 bases). This CDR3 is built from 14 residues. The germline V and J ends were trimmed by 3 bases and 1 base, with 9 bases remaining between them. Germline-derived CDR1 and CDR2 are MNHEY and SMNVEV (reference sequence). The CDR3 region has the DNA TGTGCCAGCAGTTTGGGCAGGGGGAACACTGAAGCTTTCTTT. This encodes CASSLGRGNTEAFF.

The V call is TRBV27, the J call TRBJ2-3; no clear D gene. CDR1 MNHEY and CDR2 SMNVEV come from the germline V gene (reference sequence). Deletions cut 2 bases from V and 1 base from J, with 4 bases between. The CDR3 runs to 13 residues. CDR3 residues: CASSLVRTDTQYF. The CDR3 bases are TGTGCCAGCAGTTTAGTCCGCACAGATACGCAGTATTTT.

The sample holds a few counts of this clone. V and J are TRBV2 and TRBJ1-1, with 11 bases fitting TRBD1. The germline V gene encodes CDR1 SNHLY and CDR2 FYNNEI. V gave up 6 bases and J gave up 4 bases; unmatched junction bases: 7. The CDR3 totals 15 residues. CDR3 nucleotides: TGTGCCAGCAGGGGCCGGGACAGGGGGAGCACTGAAGCTTTCTTT. It yields the protein CASRGRDRGSTEAFF.

This chain uses TRBV11-2 with TRBJ1-1; D gene unclear. There are 16 residues in the CDR3. V was shortened by 1 base and J by 3 bases, with 15 bases between the two germline ends. Per the germline V gene, CDR1 is SGHAT and CDR2 is FQNNGV. CDR3 bases: TGTGCCAGCAGCTTAGGGGTTCGAGCCTATGACACTGAAGCTTTCTTT. Protein sequence: CASSLGVRAYDTEAFF.

This clone has a handful of counts. The chain links TRBV15 to TRBJ1-6; D might be TRBD1 (6 bases). This CDR3 has 17 residues. Per the germline V gene, CDR1 is LNHNV and CDR2 is YYDKDF (reference sequence). Trimming took off 5 bases at V and 5 bases at J, with 19 bases between the two ends. CDR3 nucleotides: TGTGCCACCAGCTTACGTAGAGGGGGTACTGATAATTCACCCCTCCACTTT. It encodes CATSLRRGGTDNSPLHF.

This clone came up once. The J gene is TRBJ1-2, the V gene TRBV12-3 or TRBV12-4; a possible D gene is TRBD1 (6 bases). The CDR3 is 13 amino acids. V dropped 5 bases and J dropped 5 bases, with 12 bases sitting between them. CDR3 DNA: TGTGCCAGCAGTCTGCGGACAGCTTATGGCTACACCTTC. Protein: CASSLRTAYGYTF.

The chain links TRBV9 to TRBJ1-1; TRBD1 aligns across 7 bases. The trim removed 0 bases at V and 4 bases at J, leaving 0 bases unmatched. CDR1 SGDLS and CDR2 YYNGEE come from the germline V gene. The CDR3 has 13 amino acids. This CDR3 reads CASSVGDSTEAFF. DNA of the CDR3: TGTGCCAGCAGCGTAGGGGACAGCACTGAAGCTTTCTTT.

V is TRBV6-5 and J is TRBJ2-5; 8 nucleotides match TRBD1. V was pared by 0 bases and J by 5 bases, with 5 bases of the junction left unmatched. Per the germline V gene, CDR1 is MNHEY and CDR2 is SVGAGI. The CDR3 contains 15 residues. The CDR3 DNA is TGTGCCAGCAGTTACTCGGGGCAGGGGGCCGAGACCCAGTACTTC. It specifies CASSYSGQGAETQYF.

This chain uses TRBV19 with TRBJ2-5, with TRBD2 matching over 9 bases. V shed 5 bases and J 5 bases; nucleotides not matched to a gene: 3. Germline V gene data show CDR1 as LNHDA and CDR2 as SQIVND (reference sequence). This CDR3 contains 13 residues. CDR3 sequence reads: CASSGGLAETQYF. The CDR3 bases are TGTGCCAGTAGTGGCGGACTAGCGGAGACCCAGTACTTC.

The V call is TRBV19, the J call TRBJ1-5; 8 bases agree with TRBD1. V lost 5 bases and J lost 3; bases outside the gene matches: 6. This CDR3 contains 15 residues. Germline CDR1 and CDR2: LNHDA and SQIVND (reference sequence). The CDR3, as DNA: TGTGCCAGTAGTGCCCGGGACAGGATCAATCAGCCCCAGCATTTT. As protein: CASSARDRINQPQHF.

The CDR3 DNA reads TGCGCCAGCAGCTTGGAAGGGGGACTCGGTCCCACAGATACGCAGTATTTT. It specifies CASSLEGGLGPTDTQYF. This chain joins TRBV5-1 and TRBJ2-3; D is perhaps TRBD1 or TRBD2 (6 bases each). Germline V CDR1 and CDR2: SGHRS, YFSETQ. The CDR3 extends over 17 amino acids. With 0 bases removed from V and 2 bases from J, the gap between germline ends came to 16 bases.

The V call is TRBV28, the J call TRBJ1-3, with a tentative D call TRBD1 (6 bases). The CDR3 length is 16 residues. V gave up 2 bases and J gave up 2 bases, with 13 bases separating them. Germline CDR1 is MDHEN and CDR2 is SYDVKM. CDR3 DNA sequence: TGTGCCAGCAGTTTAAGTGGGGGGCTTGCTGGAAACACCATATATTTT. It encodes CASSLSGGLAGNTIYF.